The next 12 T cell receptor beta chains were all read from a single sample in a study of blood T cell repertoires in COVID-19. The protocol was immunoSEQ multiplex PCR, while the TCRdb copy is restricted to in-frame clones and leaves out a portion. This sample has about 140,000 clones, with 88% found just once. Material: peripheral blood. The source is a man aged 70-80 years with acute or convalescent COVID-19.

This rearrangement joins TRBV24-1 to TRBJ2-5, with D possibly being TRBD2 (5 bases). The CDR3 loop spans 16 amino acids. CDR1 and CDR2 (germline): KGHDR, SFDVKD. Trimming stripped 0 bases from V and 4 bases from J, with 14 bases between. The CDR3 sequence: CATSDLQFEGRETQYF. The DNA of the CDR3 is TGTGCCACCAGTGATTTGCAGTTTGAAGGGAGAGAGACCCAGTACTTC.

This rearrangement joins TRBV30 to TRBJ2-7; D is possibly TRBD1 (6 bases). The V end lost 5 bases, the J end lost 5 bases, and 13 bases lay between the germline ends. The CDR3 is 12 residues long. Germline V gene data show CDR1 as GTSNPN and CDR2 as SVGIG (reference sequence). DNA of the CDR3: TGTGCCTGGGAATATACAGGGAACGAGCAGTACTTC. Its translation: CAWEYTGNEQYF.

J is TRBJ1-1 and V is TRBV5-6, with 9 positions matching TRBD1. V lost 4 bases, J lost 7 bases, and 11 bases stayed unmatched. CDR1 and CDR2 (germline): SGHDT, YYEEEE. This CDR3 is 15 amino acids long. DNA for the CDR3: TGTGCCAGCAGCGACATTTGGGACAGGGCGGATGAAGCTTTCTTT. This gives the protein CASSDIWDRADEAFF.

This clone turned up a few times. The chain uses TRBV6-5 and TRBJ1-1; 12 positions match TRBD1. The CDR3 has 15 amino acids. V lost 6 bases and J lost 3; bases outside the gene matches: 5. Germline-derived CDR1 and CDR2 are MNHEY and SVGAGI. CDR3 protein: CASRGQGAGDTEAFF. CDR3 bases: TGTGCCAGCAGGGGACAGGGGGCGGGAGACACTGAAGCTTTCTTT.

V usage is TRBV12-5 and J usage is TRBJ2-3; 8 bases fit TRBD2. The CDR3 length is 19 residues. The V gene's germline CDR1 is LGHNT and CDR2 FRNRAP. J lost 4 bases, V lost 2 bases, and 17 bases had no gene match. The CDR3 is CASGLLLGLAGRGPDTQYF. The CDR3 DNA is TGTGCTAGTGGTTTGCTCCTAGGCCTAGCGGGCCGTGGCCCAGATACGCAGTATTTT.

The V gene is TRBV6-6, the J gene TRBJ1-3; 12 bases align to TRBD1. The J segment lost 5 bases and the V segment lost 5 bases, leaving 10 bases of the junction unmatched. Germline lookup yields CDR1 MNHNY and CDR2 SVGAGI (reference sequence). CDR3 length equals 17 residues. The CDR3 protein is CASSPFEGTGGRNTIYF. The CDR3 nucleotides read TGTGCCAGCAGTCCTTTCGAGGGGACAGGGGGCCGAAACACCATATATTTT.

The V and J genes are TRBV4-1 and TRBJ2-7; D remains ambiguous. V shed 1 base and J shed 4 bases, with 14 bases lying between them. CDR3 length equals 15 residues. Germline-derived CDR1 and CDR2 are MGHRA and YSYEKL. CDR3 sequence: CASSQVTGRLYEQYF. DNA for the CDR3: TGCGCCAGCAGCCAAGTAACCGGCAGGCTTTACGAGCAGTACTTC.

The CDR3 DNA reads as TGTGCCAGTAGTATAACAGGGCGCGCAGGTACGAACACTGAAGCTTTCTTT. It specifies CASSITGRAGTNTEAFF. This chain uses TRBV19 with TRBJ1-1, with TRBD1 as a possible D gene (6 bases). CDR1 LNHDA and CDR2 SQIVND come from the germline V gene (reference sequence). This CDR3 has 17 amino acids. V was shortened by 2 bases and J by 1 base, with 17 bases between the two germline ends.

V usage is TRBV14 and J usage is TRBJ1-2; 9 nucleotides align to TRBD1. This CDR3 is built from 13 residues. J was trimmed by 6 bases and V by 4 bases; bases with no gene match: 3. Germline CDR1 SGHDN, CDR2 FVKESK. CDR3 residues: CASSPRQGDGYTF. Written as DNA, the CDR3 is TGTGCCAGCAGCCCGCGACAGGGGGATGGCTACACCTTC.

A single count supports this clone. V is TRBV3-1 (or the pseudogene TRBV3-2) and J is TRBJ1-1, with TRBD1 identical over 9 bases. V gave up 1 base and J gave up 6 bases; unmatched junction bases: 6. CDR1 is LGHDT, CDR2 YNNKEL, per germline (reference sequence). This CDR3 has 15 residues. CDR3: CASSQVNRGPSEAFF. In DNA, the CDR3 is TGTGCCAGCAGCCAAGTGAACAGGGGGCCCTCTGAAGCTTTCTTT.

This chain connects TRBV6-1 to TRBJ2-7, with 7 bases fitting TRBD2. The CDR3 length is 15 residues. CDR1 MNHNS and CDR2 SASEGT come from the germline V gene. The junction had 4 bases not matched to a gene; V was cut back by 2 bases and J by 0 bases. The CDR3 nucleotides are TGTGCCAGCAGTGAACGTCGGGAGGCCTCCTACGAGCAGTACTTC. Translation: CASSERREASYEQYF.

This chain joins TRBV5-1 and TRBJ1-2; weak D call: TRBD1 (5 bases). In germline, CDR1 is SGHRS, CDR2 YFSETQ. The CDR3 is 15 amino acids. V was pared by 4 bases and J by 7 bases, with 20 bases between. The CDR3 loop is CASSGGTGGEGGYTF. The CDR3 DNA sequence: TGCGCCAGCAGCGGCGGGACCGGTGGAGAGGGTGGCTACACCTTC.